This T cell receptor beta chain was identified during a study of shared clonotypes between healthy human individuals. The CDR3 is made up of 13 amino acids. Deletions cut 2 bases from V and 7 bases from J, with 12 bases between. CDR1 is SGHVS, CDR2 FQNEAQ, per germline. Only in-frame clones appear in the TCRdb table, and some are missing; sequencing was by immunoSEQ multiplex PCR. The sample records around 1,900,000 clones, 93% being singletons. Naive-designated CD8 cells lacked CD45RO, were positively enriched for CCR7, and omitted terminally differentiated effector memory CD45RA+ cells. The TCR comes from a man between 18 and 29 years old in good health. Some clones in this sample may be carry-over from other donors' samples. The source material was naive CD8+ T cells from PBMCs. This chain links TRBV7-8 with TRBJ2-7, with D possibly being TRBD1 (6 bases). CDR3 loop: CASSLMTGGEQYF. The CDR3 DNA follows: TGTGCCAGCAGCTTAATGACAGGCGGGGAGCAGTACTTC.